Following are 19 T cell receptor beta chains from one sample sequenced in a study of cytomegalovirus exposure and HLA in healthy donors. PCR amplification relied on 60 Vbeta primers (plus 13 Jbeta primers). TCRdb's table, derived via immunoSEQ multiplex PCR, lists solely in-frame clones and lacks some. The profile shows about 120,000 clones, roughly four fifths of them singletons. Sequencing input: PBMCs. Receptors were obtained from a man aged 35-49 years in good health and CMV-seronegative.

Only one count was recorded for this clone. This chain connects TRBV19 to TRBJ1-1; D is unclear. Trimming shortened V by 1 base and J by 0 bases, and 9 bases separated the two germline ends. The CDR3 runs to 15 residues. Germline loops: CDR1 LNHDA, CDR2 SQIVND (reference sequence). The CDR3 DNA reads TGTGCCAGTAGTATAGGAGGGAGGGTGAACACTGAAGCTTTCTTT. This translates into CASSIGGRVNTEAFF.

This clone appeared once. One end of the junction fails to match germline, which may point to a read error. The CDR3, as DNA: TGTGCCAGCCTAGCGGGAAAAAGCTCGGCCAACGGCCTGACTTTC. This encodes CASLAGKSSANGLTF. J is TRBJ2-6 and V is TRBV19; TRBD2 matches at 9 bases. Germline lookup yields CDR1 LNHDA and CDR2 SQIVND (reference sequence). The CDR3 sequence is 15 residues long.

This clone is a singleton in its sample. The rearrangement links TRBV19 to TRBJ2-7; 11 nucleotides align to TRBD1. Germline CDR1 reads LNHDA; CDR2 reads SQIVND (reference sequence). Unmatched junction bases numbered 6, after V lost 6 bases and J lost 2 bases. The CDR3 covers 15 residues. The CDR3 spells CASRPPGQGAYEQYF. Here the CDR3 DNA reads TGTGCCAGTAGACCCCCGGGACAGGGGGCCTACGAGCAGTACTTC.

This clone showed up just a few times. The V call is TRBV4-3, the J call TRBJ2-7; no firm D call. In germline, CDR1 is LGHNA, CDR2 YSLEER. Trimming pared 0 bases from V and 6 bases from J, leaving 12 bases between. The CDR3 is 14 residues long. In DNA, the CDR3 is TGCGCCAGCAGCCAAGATGTCGGGTCCCGCGAGCAGTACTTC. As protein: CASSQDVGSREQYF.

V gene TRBV14 combines with J gene TRBJ2-3; no clear D. The germline V gene has CDR1 SGHDN and CDR2 FVKESK. This CDR3 spans 14 amino acids. The V gene lost 0 bases and the J gene lost 5 bases, with 9 bases spanning the gap. The CDR3 sequence: CASSQDLVLDTQYF. Here the CDR3 DNA reads TGTGCCAGCAGCCAAGATTTAGTGCTAGATACGCAGTATTTT.

In its sample, this clone was seen once. The rearrangement uses TRBV7-8 and TRBJ2-3; 12 nucleotides line up with TRBD2. With 2 bases clipped from V and 3 bases from J, the junction kept 3 bases outside the gene matches. The germline gives CDR1 SGHVS, CDR2 FQNEAQ. The CDR3 spans 16 residues. This CDR3 is CASSLTGTSGTDTQYF. The CDR3 DNA reads TGTGCCAGCAGCTTAACCGGGACTAGCGGGACAGATACGCAGTATTTT. Together with reference TRBV7-8 and TRBJ2-3, the CDR3 gives the full variable domain: GAGVSQSPRYKVAKRGQDVALRCDPISGHVSLFWYQQALGQGPEFLTYFQNEAQLDKSGLPSDRFFAERPEGSVSTLKIQRTQQEDSAVYLCASSLTGTSGTDTQYFGPGTRLTVL.

This clone was recorded once. The rearrangement links TRBV27 to TRBJ2-7; 9 bases are a match to TRBD2. J gave up 4 bases and V 3 bases, and 13 bases lay outside the gene matches. The CDR3 runs 17 residues. From germline, CDR1 is MNHEY and CDR2 SMNVEV (reference sequence). CDR3: CASSLPLRREGIYEQYF. CDR3 DNA: TGTGCCAGCAGTTTGCCCTTGCGGCGGGAGGGCATTTACGAGCAGTACTTC.

This chain uses TRBV19 with TRBJ1-1, with 9 bases aligning to TRBD1. Germline values: CDR1 LNHDA, CDR2 SQIVND (reference sequence). The CDR3 extends over 12 amino acids. The junction had 7 bases not matched to a gene; V was cut back by 6 bases and J by 11 bases. The CDR3 loop is CASRTGTGTAFF. CDR3 DNA sequence: TGTGCCAGTAGAACCGGGACAGGGACGGCTTTCTTT.

This clone was counted a single time. The V call is TRBV2, the J call TRBJ1-1; 9 bases align to TRBD1. Germline trimming cut 6 bases from V and 1 base from J; bases unmatched to any gene: 12. The germline V gene encodes CDR1 SNHLY and CDR2 FYNNEI. The CDR3 has 17 residues. The CDR3: CASRETRTGARNTEAFF. CDR3 sequence (DNA): TGTGCCAGCAGGGAAACCAGGACAGGGGCGAGGAACACTGAAGCTTTCTTT.

This clone was seen a single time. The chain uses TRBV7-2 and TRBJ1-2; the match to TRBD1 covers 8 bases. The CDR3 runs 15 residues. Trimming took 6 bases from V and 0 from J; bases not matched to a gene: 6. CDR1 SGHTA and CDR2 FQGNSA come from the germline V gene. In DNA form, the CDR3 reads TGTGCCAGCAGTCGAGGACAGGGCGCTAACTATGGCTACACCTTC. Its protein is CASSRGQGANYGYTF.

The table lists this clone with a count of one. V and J are TRBV11-2 and TRBJ2-2; the match to TRBD2 covers 9 bases. Germline CDR1 is SGHAT and CDR2 is FQNNGV. V lost 5 bases, J lost 7 bases, and 14 bases stayed unmatched. This CDR3 has 17 amino acids. CDR3 DNA: TGTGCCAGCAGCCCTAACCGACTAGCGGAGTTTGACGGGGAGCTGTTTTTT. Protein product: CASSPNRLAEFDGELFF.

V is TRBV28 and J is TRBJ1-5; 8 bases match TRBD1. The CDR3 covers 13 residues. CDR1 and CDR2 (germline): MDHEN, SYDVKM. The V gene end was trimmed by 1 base and the J gene end by 9 bases; junction bases not matched to a gene: 2. CDR3 amino acids: CASSLSGTGPQHF. CDR3 DNA sequence: TGTGCCAGCAGTTTATCGGGGACAGGGCCCCAGCATTTT.

Only one count was recorded for this clone. The V and J genes are TRBV4-3 and TRBJ2-6; no definite D call. V lost 4 bases and J lost 0, with 7 bases in between. The CDR3 runs 15 residues. Germline V gene sequence: CDR1 LGHNA, CDR2 YSLEER. The CDR3 loop reads CASSPDYSGANVLTF. In DNA form, the CDR3 reads TGCGCCAGCAGCCCAGATTACTCTGGGGCCAACGTCCTGACTTTC.

Regarding this clone: A junction end diverges from the germline sequence, so it may reflect a read error. The chain combines TRBV7-2 with TRBJ2-6, with D perhaps TRBD1 (6 bases). The CDR3 loop spans 19 amino acids. CDR1 SGHTA and CDR2 FQGNSA come from the germline V gene. CDR3 in amino acids: CASSSLLGAPRDGANGLTF. DNA of the CDR3: TGTGCCAGCAGCTCACTGCTGGGGGCCCCCCGTGATGGGGCCAACGGCCTGACTTTC.

This clone appeared a few times. This chain links TRBV29-1 with TRBJ2-5; perhaps TRBD2 as D (7 bases). The length of the CDR3 is 11 residues. CDR1 SQVTM and CDR2 ANQGSEA come from the germline V gene. Deletions cut 7 bases from V and 4 bases from J, with 10 bases between. The CDR3 here is CSGGGRETQYF. The CDR3 DNA reads as TGCAGCGGGGGGGGCAGAGAGACCCAGTACTTC.

The chain combines TRBV25-1 with TRBJ2-4, with D hard to call. Germline-derived CDR1 and CDR2 are MGHDK and SYGVNS. The CDR3 runs to 14 residues. V shed 5 bases and J shed 3 bases, with 11 bases lying between them. CDR3 sequence (DNA): TGTGCCAGCAGTACCTCAGGAATCAAAAACATTCAGTACTTC. Translation gives CASSTSGIKNIQYF.

This chain links TRBV6-5 with TRBJ1-2; D call uncertain. Germline CDR1 reads MNHEY; CDR2 reads SVGAGI. CDR3 length equals 13 residues. Trimming left V 6 bases short and J 4 bases short, with 12 bases between. The CDR3 here is CASRTTKAYGYTF. CDR3 DNA sequence: TGTGCCAGCAGGACGACAAAGGCCTATGGCTACACCTTC.

V and J are TRBV5-4 and TRBJ1-2; D may be TRBD1 (5 bases). Trimming took off 7 bases at V and 2 bases at J, with 12 bases between the two ends. This CDR3 is built from 13 residues. The germline gives CDR1 SGHNT, CDR2 YYREEE (reference sequence). The CDR3 DNA reads TGTGCCAGCGGAGCTGGGGGGAACTATGGCTACACCTTC. Amino acid sequence: CASGAGGNYGYTF.

Note on this clone: A junction end diverges from the germline sequence, so it may reflect a read error. The chain uses TRBV6-6 and TRBJ2-6, with D perhaps matching TRBD1 (5 bases). Germline CDR1 MNHNY, CDR2 SVGAGI (reference sequence). The CDR3 sequence is 12 residues long. The CDR3 reads CASITGANGLTF. DNA of the CDR3: TGTGCCAGCATTACTGGGGCCAACGGCCTGACTTTC.